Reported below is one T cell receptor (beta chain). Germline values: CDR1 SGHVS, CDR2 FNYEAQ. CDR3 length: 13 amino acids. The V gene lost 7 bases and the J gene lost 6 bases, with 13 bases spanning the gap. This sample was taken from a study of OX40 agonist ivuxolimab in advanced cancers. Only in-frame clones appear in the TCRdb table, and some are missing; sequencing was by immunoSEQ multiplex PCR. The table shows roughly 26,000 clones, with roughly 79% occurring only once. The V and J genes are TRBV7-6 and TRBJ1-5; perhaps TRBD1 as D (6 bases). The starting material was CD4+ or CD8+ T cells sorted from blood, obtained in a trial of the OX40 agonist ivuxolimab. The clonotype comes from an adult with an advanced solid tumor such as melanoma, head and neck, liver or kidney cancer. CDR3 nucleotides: TGTGCCAGCACCTTGGGGGCCGGTCAGCCCCAGCATTTT. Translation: CASTLGAGQPQHF.